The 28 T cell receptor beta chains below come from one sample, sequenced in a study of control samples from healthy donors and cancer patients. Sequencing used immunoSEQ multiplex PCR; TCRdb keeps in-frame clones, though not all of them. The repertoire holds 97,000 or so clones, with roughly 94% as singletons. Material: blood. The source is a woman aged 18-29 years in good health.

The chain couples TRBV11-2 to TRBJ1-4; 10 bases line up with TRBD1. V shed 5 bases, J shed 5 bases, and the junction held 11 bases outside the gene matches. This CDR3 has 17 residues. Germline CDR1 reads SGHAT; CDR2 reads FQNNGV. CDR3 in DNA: TGTGCCAGCAGCCGAGAGGGACAGGGGAGGTTGAATGAAAAACTGTTTTTT. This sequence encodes CASSREGQGRLNEKLFF.

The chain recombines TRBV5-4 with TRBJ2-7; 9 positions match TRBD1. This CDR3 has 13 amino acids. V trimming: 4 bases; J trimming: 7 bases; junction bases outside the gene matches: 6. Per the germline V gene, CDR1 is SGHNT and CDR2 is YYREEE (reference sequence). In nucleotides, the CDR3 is TGTGCCAGCAGCAGGACAGGGGATCGGGAGCAGTACTTC. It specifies CASSRTGDREQYF.

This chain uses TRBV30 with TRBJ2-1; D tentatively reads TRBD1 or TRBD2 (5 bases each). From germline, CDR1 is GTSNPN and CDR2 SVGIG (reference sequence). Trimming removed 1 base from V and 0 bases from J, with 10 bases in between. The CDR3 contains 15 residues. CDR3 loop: CAWSAGGSSYNEQFF. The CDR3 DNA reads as TGTGCCTGGAGTGCTGGGGGTAGCTCCTACAATGAGCAGTTCTTC.

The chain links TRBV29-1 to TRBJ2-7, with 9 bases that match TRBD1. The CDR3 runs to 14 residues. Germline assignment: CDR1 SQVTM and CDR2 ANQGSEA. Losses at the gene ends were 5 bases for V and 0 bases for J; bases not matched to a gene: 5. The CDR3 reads CSVLGTGSSYEQYF. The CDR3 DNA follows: TGCAGCGTTTTGGGGACAGGGAGCTCCTACGAGCAGTACTTC.

CDR3 sequence (DNA): TGTGCCAGCAGCTTAGTGGCAGGGGATAATTCACCCCTCCACTTT. This translates into CASSLVAGDNSPLHF. The chain joins TRBV11-3 to TRBJ1-6; D is perhaps TRBD1 (6 bases). V was cut by 1 base and J by 5 bases, with 9 bases left in between. CDR1 and CDR2 (germline): SGHNT, YENEEA. The CDR3 extends over 15 amino acids.

The CDR3 DNA follows: TGCGCCAGCAGTCCTAGCGGGGTCAGAACCAATGAGCAGTTCTTC. Amino acid sequence: CASSPSGVRTNEQFF. This chain links TRBV10-1 with TRBJ2-1, with 9 bases matching TRBD2. This CDR3 region has 15 residues. The V and J ends lost 5 bases and 6 bases, in that order; junction bases with no gene match: 8. CDR1 and CDR2 from the germline V gene are WNHNN and SYGVQD (reference sequence).

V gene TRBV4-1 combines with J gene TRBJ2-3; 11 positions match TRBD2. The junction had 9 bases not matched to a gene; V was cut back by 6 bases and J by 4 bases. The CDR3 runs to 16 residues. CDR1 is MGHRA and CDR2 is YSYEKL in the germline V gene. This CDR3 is CASRHDSGGAPDTQYF. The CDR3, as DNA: TGCGCCAGCAGGCATGATAGCGGGGGGGCGCCAGATACGCAGTATTTT.

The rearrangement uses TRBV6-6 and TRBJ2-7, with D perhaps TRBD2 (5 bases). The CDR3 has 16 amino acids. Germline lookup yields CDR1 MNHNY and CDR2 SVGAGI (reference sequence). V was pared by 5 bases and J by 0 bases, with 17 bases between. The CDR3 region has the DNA TGTGCCAGCAGTCAGCCCTCGGGGAGTAGCTCCTACGAGCAGTACTTC. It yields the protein CASSQPSGSSSYEQYF.

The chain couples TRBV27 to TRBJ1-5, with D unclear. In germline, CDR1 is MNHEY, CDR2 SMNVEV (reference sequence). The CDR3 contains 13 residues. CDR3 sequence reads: CAQQRGWNQPQHF. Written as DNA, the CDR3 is TGTGCGCAGCAGCGAGGGTGGAATCAGCCCCAGCATTTT.

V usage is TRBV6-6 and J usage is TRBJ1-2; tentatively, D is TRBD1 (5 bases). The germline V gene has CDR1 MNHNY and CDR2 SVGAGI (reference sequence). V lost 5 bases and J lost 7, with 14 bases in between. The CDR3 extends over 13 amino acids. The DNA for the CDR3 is TGTGCCAGCAGTGTGGGATCTCAGGGTGGCTACACCTTC. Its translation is CASSVGSQGGYTF.

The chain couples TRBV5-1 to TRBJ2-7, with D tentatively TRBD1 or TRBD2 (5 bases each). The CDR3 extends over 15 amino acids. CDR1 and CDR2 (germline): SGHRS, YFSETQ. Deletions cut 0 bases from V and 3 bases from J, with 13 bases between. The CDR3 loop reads CASSLVWDRVYEQYF. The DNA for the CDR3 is TGCGCCAGCAGCTTGGTATGGGACCGGGTCTACGAGCAGTACTTC.

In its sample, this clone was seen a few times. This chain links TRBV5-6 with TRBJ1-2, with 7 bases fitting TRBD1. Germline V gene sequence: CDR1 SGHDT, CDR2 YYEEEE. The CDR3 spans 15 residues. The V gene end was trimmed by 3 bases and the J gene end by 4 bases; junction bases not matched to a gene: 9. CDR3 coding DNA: TGTGCCAGCAGCTCTGGGACAGAGGTAAGCTATGGCTACACCTTC. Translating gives CASSSGTEVSYGYTF.

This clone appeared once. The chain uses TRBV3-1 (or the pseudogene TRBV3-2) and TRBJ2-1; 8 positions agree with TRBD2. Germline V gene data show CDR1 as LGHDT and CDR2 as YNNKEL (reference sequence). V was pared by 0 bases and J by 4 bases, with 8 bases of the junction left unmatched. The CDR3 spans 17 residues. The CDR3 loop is CASSQDLSGGAYNEQFF. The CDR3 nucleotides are TGTGCCAGCAGCCAAGATCTATCCGGGGGGGCTTACAATGAGCAGTTCTTC.

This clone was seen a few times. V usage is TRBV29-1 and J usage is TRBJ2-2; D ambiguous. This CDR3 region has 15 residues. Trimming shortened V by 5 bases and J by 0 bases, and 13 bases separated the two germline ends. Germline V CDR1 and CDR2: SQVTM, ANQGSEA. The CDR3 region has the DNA TGCAGCGTTTCAGGCCCGGAGACGAACACCGGGGAGCTGTTTTTT. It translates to CSVSGPETNTGELFF.

CDR3 region: CASSSPTGSYGYTF. DNA of the CDR3: TGTGCCAGCAGTTCCCCGACAGGTTCCTATGGCTACACCTTC. The chain joins TRBV28 to TRBJ1-2; weak D call: TRBD1 (6 bases). Germline V gene sequence: CDR1 MDHEN, CDR2 SYDVKM. The germline V and J ends were trimmed by 4 bases and 4 bases, with 13 bases remaining between them. CDR3 length: 14 residues.

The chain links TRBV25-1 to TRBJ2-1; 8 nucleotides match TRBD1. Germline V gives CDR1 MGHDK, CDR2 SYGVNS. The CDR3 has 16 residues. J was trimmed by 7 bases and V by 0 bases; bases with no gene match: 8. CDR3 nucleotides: TGTGCCAGCAGTGAATATCGGACAGGGCGGTGGAATGAGCAGTTCTTC. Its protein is CASSEYRTGRWNEQFF.

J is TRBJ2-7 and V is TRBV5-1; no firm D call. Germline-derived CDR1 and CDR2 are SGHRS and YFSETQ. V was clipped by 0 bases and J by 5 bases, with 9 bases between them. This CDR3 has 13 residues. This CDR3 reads CASSLAVSDEQYF. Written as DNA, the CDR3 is TGCGCCAGCAGCTTGGCCGTATCGGACGAGCAGTACTTC.

The chain's CDR3 is CASSQGYGESQPQHF. The CDR3 coding sequence is TGCGCCAGCAGCCAAGGATACGGGGAGTCGCAGCCCCAGCATTTT. V usage is TRBV4-3 and J usage is TRBJ1-5; no clear D gene. The CDR3 spans 15 residues. Trimming pared 1 base from V and 7 bases from J, leaving 14 bases between. Germline V gene lookup returns CDR1 LGHNA and CDR2 YSLEER.

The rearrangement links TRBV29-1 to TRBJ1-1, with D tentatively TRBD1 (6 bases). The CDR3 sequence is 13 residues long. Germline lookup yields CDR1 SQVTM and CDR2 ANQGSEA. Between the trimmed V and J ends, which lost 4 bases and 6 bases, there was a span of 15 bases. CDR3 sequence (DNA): TGCAGCGTTGTTGGTCAGGGGTTCCCTGAAGCTTTCTTT. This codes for CSVVGQGFPEAFF.

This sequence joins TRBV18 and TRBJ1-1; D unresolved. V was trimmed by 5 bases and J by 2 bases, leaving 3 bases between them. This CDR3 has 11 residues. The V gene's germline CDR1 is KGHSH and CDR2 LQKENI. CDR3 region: CASSSNTEAFF. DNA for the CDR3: TGTGCCAGCTCATCAAACACTGAAGCTTTCTTT.

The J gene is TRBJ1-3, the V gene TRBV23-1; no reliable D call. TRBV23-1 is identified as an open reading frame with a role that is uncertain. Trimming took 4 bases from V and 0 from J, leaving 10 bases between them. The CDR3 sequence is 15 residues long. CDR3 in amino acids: CASSPDPVSGNTIYF. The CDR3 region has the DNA TGCGCCAGCAGTCCTGACCCAGTCTCTGGAAACACCATATATTTT.

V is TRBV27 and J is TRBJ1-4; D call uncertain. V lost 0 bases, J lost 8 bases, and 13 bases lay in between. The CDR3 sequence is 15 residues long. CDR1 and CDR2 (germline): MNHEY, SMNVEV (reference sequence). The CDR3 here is CASSLSRVRREKLFF. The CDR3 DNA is TGTGCCAGCAGTTTATCCCGGGTGCGTCGCGAAAAACTGTTTTTT.

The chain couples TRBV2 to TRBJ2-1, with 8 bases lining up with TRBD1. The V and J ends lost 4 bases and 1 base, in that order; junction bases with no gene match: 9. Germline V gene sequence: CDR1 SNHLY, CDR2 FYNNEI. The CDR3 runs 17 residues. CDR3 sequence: CASSVLSGQVSYNEQFF. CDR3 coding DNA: TGTGCCAGCAGTGTCTTATCGGGACAGGTGTCCTACAATGAGCAGTTCTTC.

CDR3: CASSGLAGRTGELFF. The CDR3 coding sequence is TGTGCCAGCAGCGGGCTAGCTGGGAGAACCGGGGAGCTGTTTTTT. V gene TRBV9 combines with J gene TRBJ2-2, with a tentative D call TRBD2 (5 bases). Between the trimmed V and J ends, which lost 3 bases and 5 bases, there was a span of 14 bases. Germline V gene data show CDR1 as SGDLS and CDR2 as YYNGEE. This CDR3 region has 15 residues.

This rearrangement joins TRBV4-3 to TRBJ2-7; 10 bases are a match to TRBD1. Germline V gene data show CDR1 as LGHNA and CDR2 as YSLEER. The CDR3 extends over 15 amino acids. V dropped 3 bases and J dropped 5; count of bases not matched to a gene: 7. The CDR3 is CASSQTGGIRDEQYF. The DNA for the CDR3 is TGCGCCAGCAGCCAGACAGGGGGCATTCGGGACGAGCAGTACTTC.

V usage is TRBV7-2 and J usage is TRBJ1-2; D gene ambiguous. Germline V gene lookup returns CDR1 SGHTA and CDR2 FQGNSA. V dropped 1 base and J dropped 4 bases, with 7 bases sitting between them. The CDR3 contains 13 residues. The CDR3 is CASSLGVSYGYTF. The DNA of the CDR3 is TGTGCCAGCAGCTTAGGAGTTAGCTATGGCTACACCTTC.

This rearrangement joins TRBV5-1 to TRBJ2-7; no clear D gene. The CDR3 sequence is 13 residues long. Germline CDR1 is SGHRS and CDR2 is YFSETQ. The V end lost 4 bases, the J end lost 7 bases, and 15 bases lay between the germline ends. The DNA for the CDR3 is TGCGCCAGCAGCCACCAAAATGGAGTTGAGCAGTACTTC. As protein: CASSHQNGVEQYF.

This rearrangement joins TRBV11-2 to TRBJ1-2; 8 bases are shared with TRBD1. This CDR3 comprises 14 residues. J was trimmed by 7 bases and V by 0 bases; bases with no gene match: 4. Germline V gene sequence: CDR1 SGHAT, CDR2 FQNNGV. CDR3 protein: CASSLDRGPSGYTF. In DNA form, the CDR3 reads TGTGCCAGCAGCTTAGACAGGGGGCCAAGTGGCTACACCTTC.